A selection of T cell receptor beta chains follows, all from one sample in a study of a mutant IDH1 vaccine in newly diagnosed glioma. The antigens for these receptors are not known. Assay used: immunoSEQ multiplex PCR; TCRdb lists only in-frame clones, some missing. The repertoire holds over 25,000 clones, with roughly 80% as singletons. Material: PBMCs, obtained from a glioma patient whose treatment included an IDH1 peptide vaccine. These receptors were obtained from a woman aged 25 to 39 with glioma. Some clones in this sample may be carry-over from other donors' samples. The CDR3 runs from the conserved cysteine through the conserved F or W. The D gene is left open where the match is weak. Clone size is stated in some rows and not others, as once, few, many or a class when expanded.

v_call	clone_size	d_call	j_call	cdr3_nt	cdr3_aa
TRBV7-8	-	-	TRBJ1-5	TGTGCCAGCAGCTTATATGAAGGTATGGGTCAGCCCCAGCATTTT	CASSLYEGMGQPQHF
TRBV30	-	-	TRBJ2-7	TGTGCCTGGAGCCCAGGGGTGGGGGATCCGGGGGAGCAGTACTTC	CAWSPGVGDPGEQYF
TRBV7-9	-	-	TRBJ2-1	TGTGCCAGCGGCCTTAGGGGCTACAATGAGCAGTTCTTC	CASGLRGYNEQFF
TRBV15	once	-	TRBJ1-5	TGTGCCACCAGCGGGAGGAGGACGGATCAGCCCCAGCATTTT	CATSGRRTDQPQHF
TRBV6-5	-	TRBD2	TRBJ2-7	TGTGCCAGCAGTTACGGGACTAGCGGGAGCGTATACGAGCAGTACTTC	CASSYGTSGSVYEQYF
TRBV4-1	-	-	TRBJ2-7	TGCGCCAGCAGTCAGGGCTCGGGGACGGGCAACGAGCAGTACTTC	CASSQGSGTGNEQYF
TRBV10-3	-	-	TRBJ1-4	TGTGCCAGCAGATCAGGTTCCGGACAGTTTAATGAAAAACTGTTTTTT	CASRSGSGQFNEKLFF
TRBV19	-	-	TRBJ1-5	TGTGCCAGTAGTTGGACGAGCAATCAGCCCCAGCATTTT	CASSWTSNQPQHF
TRBV5-6	-	-	TRBJ2-7	TGTGCCAGCGGAACAGGCTACGAGCAGTACTTC	CASGTGYEQYF
TRBV27	-	-	TRBJ2-7	TGTGCCAGCAGTTTGGCAATAGCGAGCTCCTACGAGCAGTACTTC	CASSLAIASSYEQYF
TRBV9	-	TRBD2	TRBJ2-3	TGTGCCAGCAGCGTAACTAGCGGCCGCACAGATACGCAGTATTTT	CASSVTSGRTDTQYF
TRBV7-9	-	TRBD1	TRBJ1-1	TGTGCCAGCAGCTTAACAGGGGGCAGGACTGAAGCTTTCTTT	CASSLTGGRTEAFF
TRBV5-4	-	-	TRBJ2-6	TGTGCCAGCAGCTTACCTGCTGCGGGGTCGCAAAGCTCTGGGGCCAACGTCCTGACTTTC	CASSLPAAGSQSSGANVLTF
TRBV19	-	-	TRBJ1-2	TGTGCCAGTAGTATATGGGACCCATATAAGAACTATGGCTACACCTTC	CASSIWDPYKNYGYTF
TRBV18	-	-	TRBJ1-5	TGTGCCAGCTCCCCATCAGGAGGGGAGTATCAGCCCCAGCATTTT	CASSPSGGEYQPQHF
TRBV6-6	-	TRBD1	TRBJ2-5	TGTGCCAGCATCCCCCTCCAGGGGGCTTGGGAGACCCAGTACTTC	CASIPLQGAWETQYF
TRBV5-6	-	TRBD1	TRBJ2-6	TGTGCCAGCAGCTCTGAGTGGGGACAGGGGGCGGTTGGGGCCAACGTCCTGACTTTC	CASSSEWGQGAVGANVLTF
TRBV7-8	-	-	TRBJ2-3	TGTGCCAGCAGCTTACCCCGGTTCTTTCCGGATACGCAGTATTTT	CASSLPRFFPDTQYF
TRBV2	few	-	TRBJ1-1	TGTGCCAGCAGTGAAAGGCAGGGGGCTTTCTTT	CASSERQGAFF
TRBV9	-	-	TRBJ2-3	TGTGCCAGCAGCGTAGCGGGAGTACCCACAGATACGCAGTATTTT	CASSVAGVPTDTQYF
TRBV27	-	TRBD2	TRBJ2-7	TGTGCCAGCAGTTCTAGCGGCCTTACCTACGAGCAGTACTTC	CASSSSGLTYEQYF
TRBV15	-	TRBD2	TRBJ2-1	TGTGCCACCAGCAGAGAGGGACTAGCGGGAGCGAATGAGCAGTTCTTC	CATSREGLAGANEQFF
TRBV6-5	-	-	TRBJ1-1	TGTGCCAGCAGGTTCGACAGAGCGAGGACTGAAGCTTTCTTT	CASRFDRARTEAFF
TRBV6-1	-	-	TRBJ2-3	TGTGCCGGCACCTCCGGGACGTTCACAGATACGCAGTATTTT	CAGTSGTFTDTQYF
TRBV27	-	-	TRBJ2-3	TGTGCCAGCAGCAACCGCCTCGCGCCCACAGATACGCAGTATTTT	CASSNRLAPTDTQYF
TRBV9	-	-	TRBJ2-2	TGTGCCAGCAGCCCACTAGACGCGGGAAACACCGGGGAGCTGTTTTTT	CASSPLDAGNTGELFF
TRBV29-1	-	TRBD2	TRBJ2-7	TGCATCAGGACTAGACAAACCTACGAGCAGTACTTC	CIRTRQTYEQYF
TRBV5-5	-	TRBD1	TRBJ2-3	TGTGCCAGCAGCCAACACAGGGGGGCTAGGGCAGATACGCAGTATTTT	CASSQHRGARADTQYF
TRBV15	-	-	TRBJ1-1	TGTGCCACCAGCAGAGATTCCCCTGCAGGCGAGGACACTGAAGCTTTCTTT	CATSRDSPAGEDTEAFF
TRBV18	-	-	TRBJ1-1	TGTGCCAGCTCCCGGACCAGACAGATGAACACTGAAGCTTTCTTT	CASSRTRQMNTEAFF
TRBV19	once	-	TRBJ2-7	TGTGCCAGTGGGGGCGGGACCCACTACGAGCAGTACTTC	CASGGGTHYEQYF
TRBV15	-	-	TRBJ1-4	TGTGCCACCAGCAGAGATTTGACGGGCGCCGGTGCACTGTTTTTT	CATSRDLTGAGALFF
TRBV27	-	-	TRBJ2-1	TGTGCCAGCAGTTTATCTTCCCTCAATGAGCAGTTCTTC	CASSLSSLNEQFF
TRBV29-1	-	-	TRBJ2-3	TGCAGCGTTGGAGCGGAGACAGTCACAGATACGCAGTATTTT	CSVGAETVTDTQYF
TRBV5-1	-	TRBD2	TRBJ2-2	TGCGCCAGCAGCTTGGGGGGTCGCGGGGGCACCGGGGAGCTGTTTTTT	CASSLGGRGGTGELFF
TRBV11-3	-	-	TRBJ1-5	TGTGCCAGCAGCCTGCTATGTGGCCATAGCAATCAGCCCCAGCATTTT	CASSLLCGHSNQPQHF
TRBV2	-	-	TRBJ1-4	TGTGCCAGCACCATTCTTGAAAAACTGTTTTTT	CASTILEKLFF
TRBV25-1	-	TRBD2	TRBJ2-3	TGTGCCAGCGGGGGACTATTAGATACGCAGTATTTT	CASGGLLDTQYF
TRBV30	few	-	TRBJ1-2	TGTGCCTGGAGTCCCCGGGGGCGGGATGGCTACACCTTC	CAWSPRGRDGYTF
TRBV19	-	-	TRBJ1-3	TGTGCCAGTAGTATTGGGGTGAGCTCTGGAAACACCATATATTTT	CASSIGVSSGNTIYF
TRBV2	once	TRBD1	TRBJ1-2	TGTGCCAGCCGAGACAGGGGTCCCTATGGCTACACCTTC	CASRDRGPYGYTF
TRBV7-2	-	TRBD1	TRBJ1-2	TGTGCCAGCAGCTTAGGTGGACAGGGGGCTTATGGCTACACCTTC	CASSLGGQGAYGYTF
TRBV5-5	once	-	TRBJ1-4	TGTGCCAGCAGCTACCGACAGGCTACAACTAATGAAAAACTGTTTTTT	CASSYRQATTNEKLFF
TRBV6-5	-	TRBD2	TRBJ2-1	TGTGCCAGCAGCCCCAGACTAGCGGGAGGTGAGCAGTTCTTC	CASSPRLAGGEQFF
TRBV9	once	-	TRBJ1-1	TGTGCCAGCAGCGTAGGTGGGACAACGAACACTGAAGCTTTCTTT	CASSVGGTTNTEAFF